Listed below are T cell receptor beta chains from one sample, sequenced in a study of blood T cell repertoires in COVID-19. The protocol was immunoSEQ multiplex PCR, while the TCRdb copy is restricted to in-frame clones and leaves out a portion. The sample includes some 150,000 clones, 65% to 90% of them seen just once. The sequenced sample consisted of peripheral blood. The source is a man aged 70 or older with acute or convalescent COVID-19. Each CDR3 is given without its conserved first and last residue. D genes are given only for firm matches. Only some rows state a clone size, as once, few, many or a class for expanded clones.

>.|TRBD2|13|TRBJ2-1|TRBV7-3
ASSLSLAGADEQF
>few|.|11|TRBJ1-4|TRBV19
ASRDRDNEKLF
>.|.|12|TRBJ2-7|TRBV11-2
ASGGTVSSYEQY
>.|TRBD1|12|TRBJ1-4|TRBV7-9
ASTGRDSYEKLF
>.|TRBD2|13|TRBJ2-5|TRBV5-4
ASSLSLAGQETQY
>once|TRBD2|21|TRBJ2-5|TRBV9
ASSSPTRGLAGASGWVQETQY
>.|TRBD2|17|TRBJ2-5|TRBV4-2
ASSALAGTSGRGGETQY
>.|.|15|TRBJ2-5|TRBV5-1
ASSFRAGNSYQETQY
>.|.|13|TRBJ2-3|TRBV7-9
ASSPSGSGTDTQY
>.|.|12|TRBJ1-4|TRBV28
ASRSRARGEKLF
>.|TRBD2|13|TRBJ2-7|TRBV3-1/TRBV3-2
ASSQWGEGLYEQY
>once|.|9|TRBJ1-4|TRBV2
ATSTNEKLF
>.|.|15|TRBJ1-2|TRBV18
ASSPPFSGNPNYGYT
>.|.|10|TRBJ1-2|TRBV19
ASGQVDYGYT
>.|.|14|TRBJ2-1|TRBV2
ASSGPRGRIRNEQF
>.|.|13|TRBJ1-3|TRBV2
ASHPGGLSGNTIY
>.|.|13|TRBJ2-7|TRBV5-1
ASSLDRVTGLEQY
>.|TRBD1|13|TRBJ2-7|TRBV4-3
ASSQGQGPSYEQY
>.|TRBD2|12|TRBJ2-7|TRBV7-9
ASSLGLAGREQY
>.|.|13|TRBJ2-5|TRBV3-1/TRBV3-2
ASSRDGGGGETQY
>.|TRBD2|16|TRBJ2-1|TRBV27
ASSSKGLAGGPHNEQF
>.|TRBD1|12|TRBJ1-3|TRBV6-5
ASNDRGGGNTIY
>.|.|12|TRBJ2-5|TRBV24-1
ATSRGGGLETQY
>.|TRBD1|13|TRBJ1-1|TRBV14
ASRSEQGMNTEAF
>.|.|12|TRBJ1-2|TRBV4-2
ASSQETGGHGYT
>.|TRBD2|13|TRBJ2-7|TRBV18
ASSPSGGQSYEQY
>once|TRBD1|14|TRBJ2-7|TRBV5-1
ASSSLSGQGAGEQY
>once|TRBD1|12|TRBJ2-1|TRBV6-5
ASWRGQGIDEQF
>.|TRBD1|14|TRBJ2-1|TRBV7-6
ASSLGQGLAYNEQF
>.|TRBD1|13|TRBJ1-2|TRBV11-2
ASSPRQGSSYGYT
>.|.|13|TRBJ2-1|TRBV7-2
ASSPGGWRDNEQF
>few|TRBD1|13|TRBJ2-7|TRBV4-3
ASSQGQGISYEQY
>.|TRBD2|14|TRBJ2-5|TRBV6-2/TRBV6-3
ASSFRGSGRGETQY
>.|TRBD2|13|TRBJ2-4|TRBV5-6
ASSGAGSAKNIQY
>.|TRBD1|11|TRBJ2-7|TRBV19
ASSPGQLYEQY
>.|TRBD1|13|TRBJ1-5|TRBV19
ASSIRPGGFQPQH
>.|.|12|TRBJ2-1|TRBV7-2
ASSLTPDYNEQF
>.|TRBD2|13|TRBJ2-7|TRBV11-3
ASSLGGSVQDEQY
>.|.|11|TRBJ2-2|TRBV6-5
ASRDRLTGELF
>.|TRBD1|12|TRBJ1-1|TRBV19
ASTPRGRDTEAF
>.|TRBD2|13|TRBJ2-5|TRBV14
ASSQAGLVAETQY
>.|TRBD1|12|TRBJ1-1|TRBV19
ASSLGQGNTEAF
>.|TRBD2|13|TRBJ2-3|TRBV2
ASSDLAGITDTQY
>.|.|11|TRBJ1-2|TRBV12-3/TRBV12-4
ASRPRGTVGYT